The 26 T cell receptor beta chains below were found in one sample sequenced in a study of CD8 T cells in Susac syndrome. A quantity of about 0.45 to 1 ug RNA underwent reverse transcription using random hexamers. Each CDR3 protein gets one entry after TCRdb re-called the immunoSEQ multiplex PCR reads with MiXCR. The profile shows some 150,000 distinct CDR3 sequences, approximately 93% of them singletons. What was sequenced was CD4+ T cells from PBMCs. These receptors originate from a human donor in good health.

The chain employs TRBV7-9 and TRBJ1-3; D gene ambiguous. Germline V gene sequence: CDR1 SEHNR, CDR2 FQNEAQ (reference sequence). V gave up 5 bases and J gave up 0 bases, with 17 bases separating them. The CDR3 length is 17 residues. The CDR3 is CASSDAVLRDSGNTIYF. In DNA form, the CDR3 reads TGTGCCAGCAGCGATGCGGTCCTGAGAGACTCTGGAAACACCATATATTTT.

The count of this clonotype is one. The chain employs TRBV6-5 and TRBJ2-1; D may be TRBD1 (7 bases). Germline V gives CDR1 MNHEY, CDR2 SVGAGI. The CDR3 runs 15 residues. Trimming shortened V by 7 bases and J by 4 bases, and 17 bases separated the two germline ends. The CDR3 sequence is CASTTGPSEYNEQFF. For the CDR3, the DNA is TGTGCCAGCACGACAGGGCCTAGCGAGTACAATGAGCAGTTCTTC.

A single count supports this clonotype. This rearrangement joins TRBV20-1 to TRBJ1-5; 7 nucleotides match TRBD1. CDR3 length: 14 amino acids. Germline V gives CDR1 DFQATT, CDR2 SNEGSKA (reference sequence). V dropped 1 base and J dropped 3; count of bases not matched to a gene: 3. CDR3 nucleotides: TGCAGTGCTAGAGGACAGGGCCCCAATCAGCCCCAGCATTTT. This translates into CSARGQGPNQPQHF.

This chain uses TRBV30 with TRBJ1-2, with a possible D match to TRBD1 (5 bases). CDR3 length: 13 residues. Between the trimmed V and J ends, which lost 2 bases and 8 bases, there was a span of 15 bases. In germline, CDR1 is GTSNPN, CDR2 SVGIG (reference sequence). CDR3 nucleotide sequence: TGTGCCTGGAGTTATGGTCAGGGAGCCGGCTACACCTTC. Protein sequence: CAWSYGQGAGYTF.

The CDR3 here is CASSHRGYGYTF. DNA for the CDR3: TGTGCCAGCAGTCACAGGGGATATGGCTACACCTTC. The V call is TRBV12-3 or TRBV12-4, the J call TRBJ1-2; 7 nucleotides match TRBD1. Trimming took 5 bases from V and 5 from J; bases not matched to a gene: 2. This CDR3 is 12 amino acids long.

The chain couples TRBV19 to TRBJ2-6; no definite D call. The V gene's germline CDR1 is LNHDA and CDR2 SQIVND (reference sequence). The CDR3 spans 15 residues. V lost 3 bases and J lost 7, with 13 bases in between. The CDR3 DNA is TGTGCCAGTAGTATGCGAGTGCAGATCGCCAACGTCCTGACTTTC. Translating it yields CASSMRVQIANVLTF.

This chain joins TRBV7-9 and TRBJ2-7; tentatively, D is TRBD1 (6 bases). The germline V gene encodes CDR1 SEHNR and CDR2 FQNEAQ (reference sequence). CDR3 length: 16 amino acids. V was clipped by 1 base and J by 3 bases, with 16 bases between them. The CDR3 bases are TGTGCCAGCAGCTTAGGTCGTGCAGGGGTGGGCTACGAGCAGTACTTC. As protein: CASSLGRAGVGYEQYF.

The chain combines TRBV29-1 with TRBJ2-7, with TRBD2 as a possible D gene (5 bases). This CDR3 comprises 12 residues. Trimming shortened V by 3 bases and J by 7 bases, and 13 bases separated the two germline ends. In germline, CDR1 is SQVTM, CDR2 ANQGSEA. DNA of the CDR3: TGCAGCGTTGACTGGGCCCGAGGGGAGCAGTACTTC. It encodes CSVDWARGEQYF.

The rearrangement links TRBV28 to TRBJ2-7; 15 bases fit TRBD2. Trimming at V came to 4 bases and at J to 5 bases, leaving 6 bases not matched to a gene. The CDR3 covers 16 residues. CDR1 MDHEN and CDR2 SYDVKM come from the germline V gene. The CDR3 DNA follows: TGTGCCAGCAGTTCCATCGGGACTAGCGGGAGGAACGAGCAGTACTTC. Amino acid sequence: CASSSIGTSGRNEQYF.

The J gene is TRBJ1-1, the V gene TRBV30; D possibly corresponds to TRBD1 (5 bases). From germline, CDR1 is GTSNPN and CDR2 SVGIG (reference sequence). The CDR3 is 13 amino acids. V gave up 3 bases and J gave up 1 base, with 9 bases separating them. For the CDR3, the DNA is TGTGCCTGGAGAAGGACACAGAACACTGAAGCTTTCTTT. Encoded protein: CAWRRTQNTEAFF.

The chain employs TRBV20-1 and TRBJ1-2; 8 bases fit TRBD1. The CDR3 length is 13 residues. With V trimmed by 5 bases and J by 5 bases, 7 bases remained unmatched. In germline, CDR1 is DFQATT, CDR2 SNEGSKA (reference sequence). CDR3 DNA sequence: TGCAGTGCTGTTCAACAGGGGGGGTATGGCTACACCTTC. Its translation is CSAVQQGGYGYTF.

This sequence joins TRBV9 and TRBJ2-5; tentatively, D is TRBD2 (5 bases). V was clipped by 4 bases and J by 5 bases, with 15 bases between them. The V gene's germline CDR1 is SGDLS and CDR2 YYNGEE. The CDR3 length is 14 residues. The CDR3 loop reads CASSKDWGSETQYF. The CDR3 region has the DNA TGTGCCAGCAGCAAGGACTGGGGATCGGAGACCCAGTACTTC.

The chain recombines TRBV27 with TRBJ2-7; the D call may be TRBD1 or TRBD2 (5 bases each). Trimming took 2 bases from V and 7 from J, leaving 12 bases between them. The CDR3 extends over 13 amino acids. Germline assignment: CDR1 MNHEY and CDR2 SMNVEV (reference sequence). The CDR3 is CASSLIGTGEQYF. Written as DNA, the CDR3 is TGTGCCAGCAGTTTAATAGGGACGGGGGAGCAGTACTTC.

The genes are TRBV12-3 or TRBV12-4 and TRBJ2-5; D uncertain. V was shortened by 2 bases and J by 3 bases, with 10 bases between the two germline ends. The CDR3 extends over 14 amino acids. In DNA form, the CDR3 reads TGTGCCAGCAGTTTACGTCGGACGGAAGAGACCCAGTACTTC. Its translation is CASSLRRTEETQYF.

Here the CDR3 DNA reads TGTGCCAGCAGCCGGACTAGCGGGAGATCAGAGTTCTTC. Its translation is CASSRTSGRSEFF. The chain joins TRBV27 to TRBJ2-1; the match to TRBD2 covers 13 bases. From germline, CDR1 is MNHEY and CDR2 SMNVEV (reference sequence). This CDR3 is built from 13 residues. V lost 6 bases and J lost 14; bases outside the gene matches: 7.

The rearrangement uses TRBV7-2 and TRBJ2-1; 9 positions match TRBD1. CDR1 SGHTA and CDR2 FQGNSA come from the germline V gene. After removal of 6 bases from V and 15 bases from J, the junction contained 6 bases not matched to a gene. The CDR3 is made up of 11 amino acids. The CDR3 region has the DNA TGTGCCAGCAGTTGGACAGGGGACCCGTTCTTC. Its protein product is CASSWTGDPFF.

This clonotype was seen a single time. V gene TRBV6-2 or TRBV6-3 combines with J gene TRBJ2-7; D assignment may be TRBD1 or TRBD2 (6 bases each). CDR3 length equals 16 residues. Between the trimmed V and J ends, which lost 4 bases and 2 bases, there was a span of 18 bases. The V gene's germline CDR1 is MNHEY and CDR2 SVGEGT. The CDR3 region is CASSWGPSDPPYEQYF. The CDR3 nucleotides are TGTGCCAGCAGTTGGGGGCCTAGCGATCCCCCCTACGAGCAGTACTTC.

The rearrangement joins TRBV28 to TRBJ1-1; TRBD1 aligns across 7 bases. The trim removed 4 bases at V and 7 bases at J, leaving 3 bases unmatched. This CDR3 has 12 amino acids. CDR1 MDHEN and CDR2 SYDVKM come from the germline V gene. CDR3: CASSSRTGEAFF. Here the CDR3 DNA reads TGTGCCAGCAGTTCGCGGACAGGTGAAGCTTTCTTT.

The CDR3, as DNA: TGCGCCAGCAGCCCTCGGGGTTTAGGGACAGATACGCAGTATTTT. Residues: CASSPRGLGTDTQYF. The gene calls are TRBV5-1 and TRBJ2-3, with D perhaps matching TRBD2 (5 bases). The germline V gene has CDR1 SGHRS and CDR2 YFSETQ. V lost 4 bases and J 3 bases, leaving 15 bases between the germline ends. The CDR3 loop spans 15 amino acids.

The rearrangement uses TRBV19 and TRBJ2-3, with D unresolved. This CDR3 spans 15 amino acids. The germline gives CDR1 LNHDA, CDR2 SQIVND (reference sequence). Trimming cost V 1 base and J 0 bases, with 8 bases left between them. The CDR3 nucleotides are TGTGCCAGTAGTATAGGACCTTCTAGCACAGATACGCAGTATTTT. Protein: CASSIGPSSTDTQYF.

This CDR3 reads CASSRWDEQFF. CDR3 in DNA: TGTGCCAGCAGCCGGTGGGATGAGCAGTTCTTC. This chain joins TRBV14 and TRBJ2-1; D remains unclear. Deletions cut 4 bases from V and 8 bases from J, with 6 bases between. The CDR3 has 11 amino acids. The V gene's germline CDR1 is SGHDN and CDR2 FVKESK.

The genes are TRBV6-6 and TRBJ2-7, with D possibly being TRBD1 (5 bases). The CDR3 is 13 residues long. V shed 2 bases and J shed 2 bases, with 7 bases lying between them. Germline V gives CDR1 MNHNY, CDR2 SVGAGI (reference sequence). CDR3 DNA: TGTGCCAGCAGTTACGACAGAACCTACGAGCAGTACTTC. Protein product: CASSYDRTYEQYF.

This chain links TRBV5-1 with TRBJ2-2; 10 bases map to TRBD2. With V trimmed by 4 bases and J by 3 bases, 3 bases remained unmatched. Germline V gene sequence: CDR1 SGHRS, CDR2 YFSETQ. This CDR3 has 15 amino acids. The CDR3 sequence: CASSQLAGHTGELFF. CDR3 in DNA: TGCGCCAGCAGCCAACTAGCGGGGCACACCGGGGAGCTGTTTTTT.

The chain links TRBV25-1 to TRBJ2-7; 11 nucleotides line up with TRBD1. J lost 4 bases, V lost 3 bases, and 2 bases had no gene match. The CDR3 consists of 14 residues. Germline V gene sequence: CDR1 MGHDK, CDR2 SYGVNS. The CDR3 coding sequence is TGTGCCAGCAGTGAGGACAGGGGGCGTTACGAGCAGTACTTC. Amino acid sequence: CASSEDRGRYEQYF.

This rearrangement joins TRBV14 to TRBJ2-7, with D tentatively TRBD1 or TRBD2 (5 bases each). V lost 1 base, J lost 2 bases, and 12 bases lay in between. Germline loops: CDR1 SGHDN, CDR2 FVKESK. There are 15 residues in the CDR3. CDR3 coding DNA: TGTGCCAGCAGCCAAGGCACCCGAGGGGCCTACGAGCAGTACTTC. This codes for CASSQGTRGAYEQYF.

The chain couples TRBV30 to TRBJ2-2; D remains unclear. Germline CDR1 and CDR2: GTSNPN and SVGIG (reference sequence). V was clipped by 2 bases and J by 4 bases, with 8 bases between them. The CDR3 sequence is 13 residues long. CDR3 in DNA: TGTGCCTGGAGTCGCCTTACCACCGGGGAGCTGTTTTTT. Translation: CAWSRLTTGELFF.